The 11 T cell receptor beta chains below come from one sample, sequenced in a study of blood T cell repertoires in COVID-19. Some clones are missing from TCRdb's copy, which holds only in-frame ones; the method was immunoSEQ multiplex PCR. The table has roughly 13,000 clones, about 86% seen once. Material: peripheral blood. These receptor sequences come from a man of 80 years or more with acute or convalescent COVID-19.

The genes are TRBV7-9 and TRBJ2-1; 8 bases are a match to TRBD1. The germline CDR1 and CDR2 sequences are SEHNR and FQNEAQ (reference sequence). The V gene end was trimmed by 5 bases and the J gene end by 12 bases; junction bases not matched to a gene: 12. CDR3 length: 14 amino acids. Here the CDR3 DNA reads TGTGCCAGCAGCCCCCAGGGGGCGGACGTTGGGCAGTTCTTC. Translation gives CASSPQGADVGQFF. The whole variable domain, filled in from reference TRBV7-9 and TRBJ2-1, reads DTGVSQNPRHKITKRGQNVTFRCDPISEHNRLYWYRQTLGQGPEFLTYFQNEAQLEKSRLLSDRFSAERPKGSFSTLEIQRTEQGDSAMYLCASSPQGADVGQFFGPGTRLTVL.

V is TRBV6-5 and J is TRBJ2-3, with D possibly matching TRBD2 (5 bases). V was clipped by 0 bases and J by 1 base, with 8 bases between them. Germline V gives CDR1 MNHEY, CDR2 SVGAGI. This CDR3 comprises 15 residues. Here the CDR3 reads CASSYSQRGTDTQYF. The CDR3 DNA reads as TGTGCCAGCAGTTACTCTCAGAGGGGCACAGATACGCAGTATTTT.

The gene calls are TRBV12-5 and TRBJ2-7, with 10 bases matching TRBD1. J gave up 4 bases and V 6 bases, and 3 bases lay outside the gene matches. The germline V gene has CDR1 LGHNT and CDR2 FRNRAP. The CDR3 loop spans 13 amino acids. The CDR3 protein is CASGPGQGYEQYF. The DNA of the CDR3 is TGTGCTAGTGGACCGGGACAGGGGTACGAGCAGTACTTC.

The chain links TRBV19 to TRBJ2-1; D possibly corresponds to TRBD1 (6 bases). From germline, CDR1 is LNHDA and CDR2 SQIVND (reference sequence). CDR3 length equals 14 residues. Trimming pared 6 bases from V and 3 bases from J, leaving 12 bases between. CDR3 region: CASSLRGHYNEQFF. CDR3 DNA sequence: TGTGCCAGTAGCCTTAGGGGACACTACAATGAGCAGTTCTTC.

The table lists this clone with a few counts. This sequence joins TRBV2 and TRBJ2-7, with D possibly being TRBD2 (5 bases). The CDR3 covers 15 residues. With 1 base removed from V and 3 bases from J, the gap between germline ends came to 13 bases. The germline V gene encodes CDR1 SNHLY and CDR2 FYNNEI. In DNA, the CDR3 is TGTGCCAGCAGTGAAGGAGGACTCCCTTTCTACGAGCAGTACTTC. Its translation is CASSEGGLPFYEQYF.

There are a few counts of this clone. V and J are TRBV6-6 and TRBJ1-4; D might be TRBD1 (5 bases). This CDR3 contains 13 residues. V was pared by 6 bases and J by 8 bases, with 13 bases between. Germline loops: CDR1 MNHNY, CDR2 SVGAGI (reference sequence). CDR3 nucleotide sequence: TGTGCCAGCAGCCCCCGGCAGGGAGAAAAACTGTTTTTT. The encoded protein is CASSPRQGEKLFF.

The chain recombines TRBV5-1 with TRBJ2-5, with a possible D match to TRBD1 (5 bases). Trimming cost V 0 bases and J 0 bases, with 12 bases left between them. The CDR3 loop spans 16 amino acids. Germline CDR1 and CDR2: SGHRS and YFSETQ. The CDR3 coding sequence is TGCGCCAGCAGCTTGGTAGGGGCAGCGCACCAAGAGACCCAGTACTTC. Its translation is CASSLVGAAHQETQYF. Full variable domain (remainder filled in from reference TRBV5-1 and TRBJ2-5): KAGVTQTPRYLIKTRGQQVTLSCSPISGHRSVSWYQQTPGQGLQFLFEYFSETQRNKGNFPGRFSGRQFSNSRSEMNVSTLELGDSALYLCASSLVGAAHQETQYFGPGTRLLVL.

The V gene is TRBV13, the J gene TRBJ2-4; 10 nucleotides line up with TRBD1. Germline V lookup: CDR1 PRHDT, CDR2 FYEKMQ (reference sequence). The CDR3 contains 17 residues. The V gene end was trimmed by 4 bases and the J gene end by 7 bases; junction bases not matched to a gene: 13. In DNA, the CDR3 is TGTGCCAGCAGCTCCTCATGGAGAAAGGACAGGGGGAACATTCAGTACTTC. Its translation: CASSSSWRKDRGNIQYF.

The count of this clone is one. CDR3 in DNA: TGTGCCAGCAGCCAAAGGGGTACTGAAGCTTTCTTT. Translation gives CASSQRGTEAFF. The chain combines TRBV11-2 with TRBJ1-1; maybe TRBD1 (5 bases). Germline V lookup: CDR1 SGHAT, CDR2 FQNNGV. The CDR3 length is 12 residues. V dropped 5 bases and J dropped 5 bases, with 9 bases sitting between them.

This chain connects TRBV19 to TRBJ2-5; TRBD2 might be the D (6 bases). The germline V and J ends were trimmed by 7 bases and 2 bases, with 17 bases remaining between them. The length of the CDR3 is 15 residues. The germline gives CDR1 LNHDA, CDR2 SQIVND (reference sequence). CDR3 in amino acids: CASKGGTALQETQYF. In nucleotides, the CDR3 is TGTGCCAGTAAGGGCGGGACGGCGCTTCAAGAGACCCAGTACTTC.

This chain's CDR3 is CASSLTQGYEQYF. In DNA form, the CDR3 reads TGTGCCAGCAGCTTAACACAGGGCTACGAGCAGTACTTC. The chain employs TRBV7-3 and TRBJ2-7; D may be TRBD1 (6 bases). Germline CDR1 and CDR2: SGHTA and FQGTGA. The CDR3 loop spans 13 amino acids. V dropped 0 bases and J dropped 3 bases, with 6 bases sitting between them.